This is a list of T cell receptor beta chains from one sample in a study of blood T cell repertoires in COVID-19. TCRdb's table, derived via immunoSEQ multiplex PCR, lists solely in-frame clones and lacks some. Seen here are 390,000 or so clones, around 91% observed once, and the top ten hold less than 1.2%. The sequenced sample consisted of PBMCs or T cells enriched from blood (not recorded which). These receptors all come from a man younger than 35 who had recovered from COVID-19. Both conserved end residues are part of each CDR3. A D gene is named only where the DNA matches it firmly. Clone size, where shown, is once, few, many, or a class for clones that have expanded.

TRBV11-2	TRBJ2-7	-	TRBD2	TGTGCCTGGGGAGGGAACTACGAGCAGTACTTC	CAWGGNYEQYF
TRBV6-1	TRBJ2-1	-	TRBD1	TGTGCCAGCAGTCCCCCCGGACAGGGTACGATTGAGCAGTTCTTC	CASSPPGQGTIEQFF
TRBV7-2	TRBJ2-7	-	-	TGTGCCAGCAGGTTAAGGAGAACCTACGAGCAGTACTTC	CASRLRRTYEQYF
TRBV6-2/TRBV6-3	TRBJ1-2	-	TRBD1	TGTGCCAGCAGTTACCACCCGACAGGGGCGGTTTCCTATGGCTACACCTTC	CASSYHPTGAVSYGYTF
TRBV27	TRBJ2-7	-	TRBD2	TGTGCCAGCAGTTTGTTGTTGGGCGGGAGCAGGGAGCAGTACTTC	CASSLLLGGSREQYF
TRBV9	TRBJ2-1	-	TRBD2	TGTGCCAGCAGCGTACAAGGCGGGGGAGGGAATGAGCAGTTCTTC	CASSVQGGGGNEQFF
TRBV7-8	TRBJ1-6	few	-	TGTGCCAGCAGCCGAGGGGGGGGCGGATATTCACCCCTCCACTTT	CASSRGGGGYSPLHF
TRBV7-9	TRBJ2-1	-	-	TGTGCCAGCAGCTCGCGGAGGAAGTATGAGCAGTTCTTC	CASSSRRKYEQFF
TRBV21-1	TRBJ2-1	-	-	TGTGCCAGCAGCAAATTACTCAAATCCCTTCTAGCGGGGGCCGGCAAGGAAGGCAATGAGCAGTTCTTC	CASSKLLKSLLAGAGKEGNEQFF
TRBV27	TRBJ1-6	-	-	TGTGCCACCGCTATCTATAATTCACCCCTCCACTTT	CATAIYNSPLHF
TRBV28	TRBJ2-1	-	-	TGTGCCAGCAGTCCCCGGACTAACCACAATGAGCAGTTCTTC	CASSPRTNHNEQFF
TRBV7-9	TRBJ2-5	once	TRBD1	TGTGCCAGCAGCTTTTCTCAGGGGGTTCAAGAGACCCAGTACTTC	CASSFSQGVQETQYF
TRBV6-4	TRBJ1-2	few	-	TGTGCCAGCAGTGAAATAGCCGGGAGCTATGGCTACACCTTC	CASSEIAGSYGYTF
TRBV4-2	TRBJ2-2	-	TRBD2	TGTGCCAGCAGCCAGGCGGCGGGGGGGCCGGGTACCGGGGAGCTGTTTTTT	CASSQAAGGPGTGELFF
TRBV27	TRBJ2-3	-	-	TGTGCCAGCAGTTCCGAGCAGCGTGATACGCAGTATTTT	CASSSEQRDTQYF
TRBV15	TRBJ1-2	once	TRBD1	TGTGCCACCAGCAGAGGGACAGGGGGCGAGGATGGCTACACCTTC	CATSRGTGGEDGYTF
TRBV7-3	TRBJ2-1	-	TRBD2	TGTGCCAGCAGCTCCGGGACTAGCGGGAGCAAGCAGTTCTTC	CASSSGTSGSKQFF
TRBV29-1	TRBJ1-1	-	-	TGCAGCGTCCAACTGGTAATGGGGAGAGTCGCTGAAGCTTTCTTT	CSVQLVMGRVAEAFF
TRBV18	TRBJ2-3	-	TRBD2	TGTGCCAGCTCACTGAGCGGGAGTCAAGATACGCAGTATTTT	CASSLSGSQDTQYF
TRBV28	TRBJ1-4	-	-	TGTGCCAGCAGTTTGGGAGGCTCTAATGAAAAACTGTTTTTT	CASSLGGSNEKLFF
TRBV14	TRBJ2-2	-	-	TGTGCCAGCAGCCAAGATGCGACTCGGTTAACCGGGGAGCTGTTTTTT	CASSQDATRLTGELFF
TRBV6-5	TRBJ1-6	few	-	TGTGCCAGCAGTTACAAAGGGCGGCGGGAAAATTCACCCCTCCACTTT	CASSYKGRRENSPLHF
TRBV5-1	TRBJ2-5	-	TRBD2	TGCGCCAGCAGCAAGACTAGCGGGGGCGAGACCCAGTACTTC	CASSKTSGGETQYF
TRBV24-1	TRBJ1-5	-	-	TGTGCCACCAGTCCAGACTCCAGCAATCAGCCCCAGCATTTT	CATSPDSSNQPQHF
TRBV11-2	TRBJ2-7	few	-	TGTGCCAGCAGCTTAGGGGGCCCCTACGAGCAGTACTTC	CASSLGGPYEQYF
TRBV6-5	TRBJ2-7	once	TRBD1	TGTGCCAGCAGCCCCGAACAGGGGAACCCCTACGAGCAGTACTTC	CASSPEQGNPYEQYF
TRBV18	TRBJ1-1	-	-	TGTGCCAGCTCACCACGCGCACAGGGTTGGAACACTGAAGCTTTCTTT	CASSPRAQGWNTEAFF
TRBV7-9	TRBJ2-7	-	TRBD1	TGTGCCAGCAGGCCGGGACAGGGGGTCCACGAGCAGTACTTC	CASRPGQGVHEQYF
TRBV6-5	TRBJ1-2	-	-	TGTGCCAGCACTCCTTTGGGCGGCTACACCTTC	CASTPLGGYTF
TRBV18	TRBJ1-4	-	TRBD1	TGTGCCAGCTCACCTAGCGGACAGGGTGAGAAACTGTTTTTT	CASSPSGQGEKLFF
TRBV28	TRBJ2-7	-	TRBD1	TGTGCCAGCAGTTCGACAGGGGCACTCTACGAGCAGTACTTC	CASSSTGALYEQYF
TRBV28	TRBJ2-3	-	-	TGTGCCAGCAGTTGGGAGAGATTCACAGATACGCAGTATTTT	CASSWERFTDTQYF
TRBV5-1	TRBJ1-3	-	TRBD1	TGCGCCAGCAGCTTGGGGGACAGGATCTTCTCTGGAAACACCATATATTTT	CASSLGDRIFSGNTIYF
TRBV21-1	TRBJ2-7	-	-	TGTGCCAGCAGCAAAGTTGATTCCGGGACAGGGATCGGCGAGCAGTACTTC	CASSKVDSGTGIGEQYF
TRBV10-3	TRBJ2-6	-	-	TGTGCCATCAGCCAGGGATTCTCTGGGGCCAACGTCCTGACTTTC	CAISQGFSGANVLTF
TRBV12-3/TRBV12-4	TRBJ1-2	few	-	TGTGCCAGCAGACCCGGGGGGGCGGGTGGCTACACCTTC	CASRPGGAGGYTF
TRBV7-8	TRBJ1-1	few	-	TGTGCCAGCAGCTTATTAGACAGCATGAACACTGAAGCTTTCTTT	CASSLLDSMNTEAFF
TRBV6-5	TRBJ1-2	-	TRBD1	TGTGCCACCGTTACAGGGGGCAACTATGGCTACACCTTC	CATVTGGNYGYTF
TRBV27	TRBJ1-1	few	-	TGTGCCAGCAGCTCCGGGGTGAACACTGAAGCTTTCTTT	CASSSGVNTEAFF
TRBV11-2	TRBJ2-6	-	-	TGTGCCAGCCTTCAGTCGCGGGACCGCGGCTCCTCTGGGGCCAACGTCCTGACTTTC	CASLQSRDRGSSGANVLTF
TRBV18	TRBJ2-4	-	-	TGTGCCAGCTCACCTCCACTAGTGAACATTCAGTACTTC	CASSPPLVNIQYF
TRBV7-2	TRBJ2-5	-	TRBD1	TGTGCCAAGTCCGGACAGGGAGGAGGCCAAGAGACCCAGTACTTC	CAKSGQGGGQETQYF
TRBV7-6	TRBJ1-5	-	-	TGTGCCAGCAGCCCTCTTACGGGAGTCAATCAGCCCCAGCATTTT	CASSPLTGVNQPQHF
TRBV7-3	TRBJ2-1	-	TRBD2	TGTGCCAGCAGTTTGGGGCCCGGGACTAATTCCTACAATGAGCAGTTCTTC	CASSLGPGTNSYNEQFF
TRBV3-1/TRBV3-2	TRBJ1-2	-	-	TGTGCCAGCAGCCAGCCGGACAGCCCTAACTATGGCTACACCTTC	CASSQPDSPNYGYTF
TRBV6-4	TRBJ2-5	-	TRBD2	TGTGCCAGCAGTGAACTAGCGGTAGGGGAGACCCAGTACTTC	CASSELAVGETQYF
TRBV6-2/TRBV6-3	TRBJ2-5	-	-	TGTGCCAGCAGTTACTCGTTGACTCCGAGAGAGACCCAGTACTTC	CASSYSLTPRETQYF
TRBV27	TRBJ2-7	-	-	TGTGCCAGCAGCCCCCACAGGGCAGAAGTTCCTAATGAGCAGTACTTC	CASSPHRAEVPNEQYF
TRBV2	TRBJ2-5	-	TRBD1	TGTGCCAGCAGGAGGGACAGGGGACCCCAAGAGACCCAGTACTTC	CASRRDRGPQETQYF